What follows is one T cell receptor beta chain and its context. Its specificity is not known. Sequencing used immunoSEQ multiplex PCR; TCRdb keeps in-frame clones, though not all of them. The sample carries tens of thousands of clones, roughly 79% recorded once. The sample is drawn from a study of a mutant IDH1 vaccine in newly diagnosed glioma. Study context: Patients received vaccination from 4-6 weeks after radiotherapy alone, or with temozolomide cycles. Study results and limitations: There seemed to be no relation between pseudoprogression and changes in top peripheral T cell clonotypes.

The time point denotes: week 35, safety follow-up. Topical imiquimod accompanied each vaccine dose, which consisted of 300 ug of mutant IDH1 20-mer peptide. The sequenced sample was PBMCs, obtained from a glioma patient whose treatment included an IDH1 peptide vaccine. The TCR was taken from a man aged 40-50 years with glioma.

The CDR3, as DNA: TGTGCCAGTAGTATCGGCAGGGGGTACGAGCAGTACTTC. It specifies CASSIGRGYEQYF. The V gene is TRBV19, the J gene TRBJ2-7, with 7 bases aligning to TRBD1. Germline CDR1 is LNHDA and CDR2 is SQIVND (reference sequence). The ends lost 3 bases at V and 4 bases at J; junction bases unmatched: 3. CDR3 length equals 13 residues.